This T cell receptor beta chain emerged from a study of T cell responses to AZD1222 COVID-19 vaccine. Findings and caveats of the study: Unmutated variant regions are reportedly targeted by nearly half of spike-specific TCRs.

As regards this clone: Antigen specificity is unknown.

Data came from immunoSEQ multiplex PCR; TCRdb stores just in-frame clones and leaves some out. The sample consists of around 110,000 clones, 70% to 90% of them appearing once. The sample here was peripheral blood, taken on day 0 of MenACWY control vaccination. This TCR derives from an adult in good health.

The CDR3 loop reads CASSYSAGGSHSNTEAFF. CDR3 DNA: TGTGCCAGCAGTTACTCGGCAGGGGGGTCCCATTCGAACACTGAAGCTTTCTTT. The chain couples TRBV6-2 or TRBV6-3 to TRBJ1-1; 7 positions match TRBD1. The CDR3 sequence is 18 residues long. The germline gives CDR1 MNHEY, CDR2 SVGEGT. With V trimmed by 0 bases and J by 1 base, 11 bases remained unmatched.